This T cell receptor beta chain originates from a study of OX40 agonist ivuxolimab in advanced cancers. Turning to the study itself: Antecedent anti-PD-1, anti-PD-L1 or anti-CTLA-4 therapy was permissible, with under 50% having received some. Findings and limits, study-wide: Some patients who did not respond also had low normalized T-cell clonal expansion.

The CDR3 runs 14 residues. The germline CDR1 and CDR2 sequences are MNHNY and SVGAGI (reference sequence). Trimming removed 6 bases from V and 2 bases from J, with 14 bases in between. Clones were sequenced by immunoSEQ multiplex PCR, and TCRdb holds only the in-frame ones, with some missing. Of around 12,000 clones detected, 75% to 85% appear once; the ten largest clones hold under 55%. With regard to this clone: The antigen is not known.

The chain carries TRBV6-6 and TRBJ2-7; no clear D. The sequence derives from an adult with an advanced solid tumor such as melanoma, head and neck, liver or kidney cancer. Sequenced here: CD4+ or CD8+ T cells sorted from blood, sampled in a trial of the OX40 agonist ivuxolimab. The chain's CDR3 is CASSAPTTPYEQYF. CDR3 DNA sequence: TGTGCCAGCAGCGCGCCTACTACCCCCTACGAGCAGTACTTC.